These 32 T cell receptor beta chains share one sample of origin, sequenced in a study of blood T cell repertoires in COVID-19. This table comes from immunoSEQ multiplex PCR, and its TCRdb copy is limited to in-frame clones, with some not included. This sample yields about 250,000 clones, of which 70% to 90% are seen a single time; 3% to 3.5% belongs to the top ten. Material: peripheral blood. These receptors came from a man between 18 and 29 years old with active or convalescent COVID-19.

The chain couples TRBV30 to TRBJ1-5; D is possibly TRBD1 (5 bases). This CDR3 has 17 amino acids. CDR1 and CDR2 from the germline V gene are GTSNPN and SVGIG (reference sequence). Trimming removed 0 bases from V and 1 base from J, with 16 bases in between. As DNA, the CDR3 is TGTGCCTGGAGTGTACGAGGGGCGGGGGGAAGCAATCAGCCCCAGCATTTT. Protein product: CAWSVRGAGGSNQPQHF. Drawing the rest from reference TRBV30 and TRBJ1-5, the complete variable domain is SQTIHQWPATLVQPVGSPLSLECTVEGTSNPNLYWYRQAAGRGLQLLFYSVGIGQISSEVPQNLSASRPQDRQFILSSKKLLLSDSGFYLCAWSVRGAGGSNQPQHFGDGTRLSIL.

The rearrangement links TRBV11-3 to TRBJ2-2; D is perhaps TRBD1 (6 bases). The V gene lost 6 bases and the J gene lost 4 bases, with 18 bases spanning the gap. Germline V gene data show CDR1 as SGHNT and CDR2 as YENEEA. The CDR3 is 16 amino acids. CDR3 protein: CASSTQGEEGTGELFF. The CDR3 DNA follows: TGTGCCAGCAGTACACAGGGAGAAGAGGGCACCGGGGAGCTGTTTTTT.

This clone occurred a few times. This sequence joins TRBV11-1 and TRBJ1-2; tentatively, D is TRBD1 (6 bases). With 3 bases removed from V and 1 base from J, the gap between germline ends came to 6 bases. CDR3 length: 13 residues. From germline, CDR1 is SGHAT and CDR2 FQDESV (reference sequence). The CDR3 coding sequence is TGTGCCAGCAGCTTGGACAGTAACTATGGCTACACCTTC. Amino acids: CASSLDSNYGYTF.

A single count supports this clone. A junction end diverges from the germline sequence, so it may reflect a read error. The chain is built from TRBV6-5 and TRBJ1-6, with no clear D. The CDR3 is made up of 14 amino acids. CDR1 is MNHEY and CDR2 is SVGAGI in the germline V gene. The CDR3 DNA reads TGTGCCAGCAACCCCAGTCGGGATAATTCACTCCTCCACTTT. It translates to CASNPSRDNSLLHF.

V usage is TRBV27 and J usage is TRBJ1-3; possibly TRBD1 for D (6 bases). CDR3 length equals 18 residues. Germline V gene lookup returns CDR1 MNHEY and CDR2 SMNVEV (reference sequence). V lost 5 bases, J lost 2 bases, and 22 bases lay in between. The CDR3 DNA sequence: TGTGCCAGCAGTCCCGGGACGGGGGGCTCTCGGACTGGAAACACCATATATTTT. Protein: CASSPGTGGSRTGNTIYF.

CDR3 loop: CASSYNRSEVYEQYF. CDR3 bases: TGTGCCAGCAGTTATAACCGCTCGGAGGTCTACGAGCAGTACTTC. The J gene is TRBJ2-7, the V gene TRBV6-2 or TRBV6-3; possible D gene TRBD2, 5 bases. This CDR3 has 15 residues. Per germline, CDR1 MNHEY and CDR2 SVGEGT. Trimming stripped 3 bases from V and 3 bases from J, with 15 bases between.

This clone has a single count. The J gene is TRBJ2-3, the V gene TRBV5-5; 9 bases map to TRBD1. The CDR3 covers 16 residues. Germline CDR1 SGHKS, CDR2 YYEKEE (reference sequence). The V gene end was trimmed by 4 bases and the J gene end by 2 bases; junction bases not matched to a gene: 8. The CDR3 bases are TGTGCCAGCAGCCCGACCGGGACAGGGTCCACAGATACGCAGTATTTT. This translates into CASSPTGTGSTDTQYF.

The V call is TRBV3-1 (or the pseudogene TRBV3-2), the J call TRBJ2-7, with 14 bases matching TRBD2. V trimming: 3 bases; J trimming: 5 bases; junction bases outside the gene matches: 0. Per the germline V gene, CDR1 is LGHDT and CDR2 is YNNKEL (reference sequence). This CDR3 comprises 14 residues. The CDR3 sequence: CASSQGLAGDEQYF. The CDR3 DNA sequence: TGTGCCAGCAGCCAGGGACTAGCGGGAGACGAGCAGTACTTC.

The gene calls are TRBV7-3 and TRBJ2-1; possible D gene TRBD1, 7 bases. The CDR3 is 13 residues long. V gave up 4 bases and J gave up 9 bases, with 13 bases separating them. Germline CDR1 is SGHTA and CDR2 is FQGTGA. The CDR3 loop reads CASSWQGGGEQFF. In DNA form, the CDR3 reads TGTGCCAGCAGCTGGCAGGGGGGCGGTGAGCAGTTCTTC.

Remarks on this clone: The same CDR3 arises from other DNA sequences in this sample as well. This chain links TRBV29-1 with TRBJ1-5; TRBD1 matches 9 bases. With 5 bases clipped from V and 5 bases from J, the junction kept 1 base outside the gene matches. The CDR3 extends over 12 amino acids. The germline CDR1 and CDR2 sequences are SQVTM and ANQGSEA. The CDR3 is CSVRTGDQPQHF. CDR3 sequence (DNA): TGCAGCGTTCGGACAGGGGATCAGCCCCAGCATTTT.

The J gene is TRBJ2-6, the V gene TRBV27; no reliable D call. Germline V gene data show CDR1 as MNHEY and CDR2 as SMNVEV (reference sequence). Trimming removed 5 bases at V and 2 bases at J, with 7 bases between. The CDR3 runs to 14 residues. Written as DNA, the CDR3 is TGTGCCAGCAGTACATCGACTGGGGCCAACGTCCTGACTTTC. Translation gives CASSTSTGANVLTF.

The chain couples TRBV18 to TRBJ1-2; 10 nucleotides agree with TRBD1. The CDR3 is made up of 16 amino acids. Germline CDR1 KGHSH, CDR2 LQKENI. With 2 bases clipped from V and 2 bases from J, the junction kept 5 bases outside the gene matches. Here the CDR3 DNA reads TGTGCCAGCTCACCATTCGACAGGGGGCTCAACTATGGCTACACCTTC. This translates into CASSPFDRGLNYGYTF.

The chain employs TRBV7-9 and TRBJ1-3, with 9 bases lining up with TRBD1. V lost 4 bases to trimming and J lost 4 bases; unmatched junction nucleotides: 8. Germline V gives CDR1 SEHNR, CDR2 FQNEAQ (reference sequence). The length of the CDR3 is 16 residues. CDR3: CASSSTGTGNGNTIYF. CDR3 sequence (DNA): TGTGCCAGCAGCTCTACCGGGACAGGGAACGGAAACACCATATATTTT.

The chain carries TRBV19 and TRBJ1-2, with D maybe TRBD1 (5 bases). Germline V CDR1 and CDR2: LNHDA, SQIVND (reference sequence). Trimming left V 0 bases short and J 5 bases short, with 16 bases between. The CDR3 contains 16 residues. CDR3 in amino acids: CASSIEGGTPRYGYTF. The DNA for the CDR3 is TGTGCCAGTAGTATAGAGGGAGGGACTCCGCGGTATGGCTACACCTTC.

The CDR3 DNA reads as TGTGCCTGGAGTGCCTACCCGGGACAGGGGGCGACCGAGCAGTACTTC. Its translation is CAWSAYPGQGATEQYF. The J gene is TRBJ2-7, the V gene TRBV30, with 12 nucleotides matching TRBD1. Losses at the gene ends were 1 base for V and 6 bases for J; bases not matched to a gene: 10. Looked up from germline, CDR1 is GTSNPN and CDR2 is SVGIG (reference sequence). This CDR3 contains 16 residues.

V and J are TRBV29-1 and TRBJ2-1, with 9 bases that match TRBD2. Germline V gives CDR1 SQVTM, CDR2 ANQGSEA. This CDR3 is built from 14 residues. Trimming at V came to 1 base and at J to 6 bases, leaving 4 bases not matched to a gene. The CDR3 DNA sequence: TGCAGCGTTGAAGGCGGGAGGGCCGCCAATGAGCAGTTCTTC. Amino acid sequence: CSVEGGRAANEQFF.

The J gene is TRBJ1-1, the V gene TRBV5-1; tentatively, D is TRBD1 (5 bases). CDR1 is SGHRS and CDR2 is YFSETQ in the germline V gene. The CDR3 extends over 14 amino acids. V lost 4 bases and J 2 bases, leaving 12 bases between the germline ends. CDR3 DNA sequence: TGCGCCAGCAGCAAGACGACAGCAAACACTGAAGCTTTCTTT. It specifies CASSKTTANTEAFF.

This clone appeared a single time. The chain joins TRBV5-6 to TRBJ2-7; D is ambiguous. The V end lost 0 bases, the J end lost 1 base, and 5 bases lay between the germline ends. Germline assignment: CDR1 SGHDT and CDR2 YYEEEE. CDR3 length equals 13 residues. This CDR3 is CASSLGQSYEQYF. CDR3 nucleotides: TGTGCCAGCAGCTTGGGCCAGTCCTACGAGCAGTACTTC.

This chain uses TRBV28 with TRBJ2-7; 12 bases are a match to TRBD2. Germline V lookup: CDR1 MDHEN, CDR2 SYDVKM. J was trimmed by 2 bases and V by 3 bases; bases with no gene match: 8. The CDR3 covers 17 residues. The CDR3 reads CASSLSLAGGVPYEQYF. CDR3 coding DNA: TGTGCCAGCAGTTTGTCGCTAGCGGGAGGGGTTCCCTACGAGCAGTACTTC.

The chain combines TRBV5-1 with TRBJ2-2; 14 positions match TRBD2. The germline gives CDR1 SGHRS, CDR2 YFSETQ. The CDR3 length is 16 residues. V gave up 4 bases and J gave up 3 bases; unmatched junction bases: 2. For the CDR3, the DNA is TGCGCCAGCAGCCCGGGACTAGCGGGGGACACCGGGGAGCTGTTTTTT. This gives the protein CASSPGLAGDTGELFF.

The chain has TRBV11-1 and TRBJ2-1, with 10 bases fitting TRBD1. V lost 5 bases, J lost 3 bases, and 1 base stayed unmatched. Germline V lookup: CDR1 SGHAT, CDR2 FQDESV (reference sequence). The CDR3 extends over 14 amino acids. The CDR3 reads CASSRTGGYNEQFF. CDR3 sequence (DNA): TGTGCCAGCAGCCGGACAGGGGGCTACAATGAGCAGTTCTTC. Filled out from reference TRBV11-1 and TRBJ2-1, the complete variable domain reads EAEVAQSPRYKITEKSQAVAFWCDPISGHATLYWYRQILGQGPELLVQFQDESVVDDSQLPKDRFSAERLKGVDSTLKIQPAELGDSAMYLCASSRTGGYNEQFFGPGTRLTVL.

The chain uses TRBV6-6 and TRBJ1-2, with TRBD1 matching over 7 bases. Trimming at V came to 5 bases and at J to 5 bases, leaving 11 bases not matched to a gene. Germline assignment: CDR1 MNHNY and CDR2 SVGAGI (reference sequence). The CDR3 runs 15 residues. DNA for the CDR3: TGTGCCAGCAGTCTGGGGGACAGCCAGATGTATGGCTACACCTTC. It translates to CASSLGDSQMYGYTF.

The J gene is TRBJ1-1, the V gene TRBV5-4; the D is unclear. The CDR3 consists of 14 residues. V lost 1 base to trimming and J lost 5 bases, with 12 bases between them. CDR1 and CDR2 (germline): SGHNT, YYREEE (reference sequence). Written as DNA, the CDR3 is TGTGCCAGCAGCTTGCCGGGGTTATTGACTGAAGCTTTCTTT. It codes for CASSLPGLLTEAFF.

The rearrangement links TRBV25-1 to TRBJ2-3; 7 nucleotides line up with TRBD1. This CDR3 has 16 amino acids. The germline V gene has CDR1 MGHDK and CDR2 SYGVNS. The V and J ends lost 1 base and 1 base, in that order; junction bases with no gene match: 5. The CDR3 coding sequence is TGTGCCAGCAGTGAATCGAGAGGGGGCCGCACAGATACGCAGTATTTT. It encodes CASSESRGGRTDTQYF.

This chain joins TRBV4-3 and TRBJ2-5; 8 nucleotides align to TRBD2. Germline V gives CDR1 LGHNA, CDR2 YSLEER. J lost 4 bases, V lost 0 bases, and 7 bases had no gene match. The CDR3 length is 16 residues. Here the CDR3 DNA reads TGCGCCAGCAGCCAAGATTCCGGGGGGGCCGGAGAGACCCAGTACTTC. This gives the protein CASSQDSGGAGETQYF.

V and J are TRBV10-3 and TRBJ2-3; TRBD2 agrees at 13 bases. Germline loops: CDR1 ENHRY, CDR2 SYGVKD. The CDR3 spans 16 residues. V dropped 4 bases and J dropped 4; count of bases not matched to a gene: 5. CDR3 sequence (DNA): TGTGCCATCAGTGCATGGACTAGCGGGAGTTCAGATACGCAGTATTTT. This gives the protein CAISAWTSGSSDTQYF.

The rearrangement joins TRBV7-8 to TRBJ1-4; 11 bases agree with TRBD1. The CDR3 length is 20 residues. Germline CDR1 SGHVS, CDR2 FQNEAQ. V trimming: 6 bases; J trimming: 0 bases; junction bases outside the gene matches: 15. CDR3: CASSPLTGTGGFATNEKLFF. CDR3 DNA sequence: TGTGCCAGCAGTCCCCTAACCGGGACAGGGGGTTTTGCAACTAATGAAAAACTGTTTTTT.

The rearrangement joins TRBV18 to TRBJ2-3; D is possibly TRBD2 (7 bases). Trimming pared 0 bases from V and 2 bases from J, leaving 15 bases between. The germline V gene encodes CDR1 KGHSH and CDR2 LQKENI. This CDR3 is 17 amino acids long. The CDR3 coding sequence is TGTGCCAGCTCACCACCGAGGCCGGGGGGCTCCACAGATACGCAGTATTTT. Its translation is CASSPPRPGGSTDTQYF.

The rearrangement links TRBV6-5 to TRBJ1-5; D is ambiguous. Germline loops: CDR1 MNHEY, CDR2 SVGAGI. This CDR3 spans 13 amino acids. Trimming took off 6 bases at V and 5 bases at J, with 11 bases between the two ends. In nucleotides, the CDR3 is TGTGCCAGCAGCCCCGACATTTATCAGCCCCAGCATTTT. This gives the protein CASSPDIYQPQHF.

V is TRBV28 and J is TRBJ2-2; 8 bases are shared with TRBD2. Germline CDR1 MDHEN, CDR2 SYDVKM. J lost 1 base, V lost 7 bases, and 14 bases had no gene match. This CDR3 spans 18 amino acids. The CDR3 DNA reads TGTGCCAGCACAACGCCTAAAAGACTAGCGAGGAACACCGGGGAGCTGTTTTTT. Its protein product is CASTTPKRLARNTGELFF.

The chain couples TRBV6-5 to TRBJ1-1; D remains unclear. Trimming stripped 5 bases from V and 1 base from J, with 8 bases between. Germline lookup yields CDR1 MNHEY and CDR2 SVGAGI. There are 13 residues in the CDR3. DNA for the CDR3: TGTGCCAGCAGTCTATTCCAGAACACTGAAGCTTTCTTT. Protein: CASSLFQNTEAFF.

The chain combines TRBV10-3 with TRBJ1-1; no reliable D call. CDR3 size: 15 residues. V lost 4 bases and J lost 1, with 13 bases in between. The V gene's germline CDR1 is ENHRY and CDR2 SYGVKD. CDR3 nucleotides: TGTGCCATCAGTGTGGGTGAGGGAAGGAACACTGAAGCTTTCTTT. This sequence encodes CAISVGEGRNTEAFF.